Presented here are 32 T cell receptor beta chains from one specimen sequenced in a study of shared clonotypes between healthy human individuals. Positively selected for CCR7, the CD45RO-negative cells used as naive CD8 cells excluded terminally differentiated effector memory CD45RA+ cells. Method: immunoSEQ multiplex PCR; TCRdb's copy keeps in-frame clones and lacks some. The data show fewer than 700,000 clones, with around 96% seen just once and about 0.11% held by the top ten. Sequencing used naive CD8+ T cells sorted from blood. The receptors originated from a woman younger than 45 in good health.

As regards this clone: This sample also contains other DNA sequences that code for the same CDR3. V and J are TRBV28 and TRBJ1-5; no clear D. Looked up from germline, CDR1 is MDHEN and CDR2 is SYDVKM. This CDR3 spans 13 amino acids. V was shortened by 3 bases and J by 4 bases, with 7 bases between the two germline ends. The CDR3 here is CASSFYSNQPQHF. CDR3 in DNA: TGTGCCAGCAGTTTCTACAGTAATCAGCCCCAGCATTTT.

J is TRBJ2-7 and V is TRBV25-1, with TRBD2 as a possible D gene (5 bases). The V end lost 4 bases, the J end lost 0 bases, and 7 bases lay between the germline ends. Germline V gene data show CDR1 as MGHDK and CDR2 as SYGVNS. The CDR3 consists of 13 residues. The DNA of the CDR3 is TGTGCCAGCAGTGGGCGGGTCTCCTACGAGCAGTACTTC. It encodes CASSGRVSYEQYF.

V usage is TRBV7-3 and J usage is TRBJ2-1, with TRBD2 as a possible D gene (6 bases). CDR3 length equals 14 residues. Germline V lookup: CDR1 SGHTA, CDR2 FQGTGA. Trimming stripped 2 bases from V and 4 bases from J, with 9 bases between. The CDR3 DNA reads TGTGCCAGCAGCTTACGCGGGACGTACAATGAGCAGTTCTTC. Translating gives CASSLRGTYNEQFF.

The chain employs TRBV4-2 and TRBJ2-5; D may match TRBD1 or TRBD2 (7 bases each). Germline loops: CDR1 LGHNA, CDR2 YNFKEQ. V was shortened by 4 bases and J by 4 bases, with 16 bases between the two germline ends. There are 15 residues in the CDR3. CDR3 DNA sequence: TGTGCCAGCAGCCCTCAGGGGGAGGGGCGAGAGACCCAGTACTTC. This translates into CASSPQGEGRETQYF.

CDR3 coding DNA: TGTGCCAGCAGCTTGTGGGGAAGCGTCTACGAGCAGTACTTC. This encodes CASSLWGSVYEQYF. V is TRBV5-6 and J is TRBJ2-7; D is unclear. Trimming removed 1 base at V and 3 bases at J, with 11 bases between. This CDR3 is 14 amino acids long. Germline V gene lookup returns CDR1 SGHDT and CDR2 YYEEEE.

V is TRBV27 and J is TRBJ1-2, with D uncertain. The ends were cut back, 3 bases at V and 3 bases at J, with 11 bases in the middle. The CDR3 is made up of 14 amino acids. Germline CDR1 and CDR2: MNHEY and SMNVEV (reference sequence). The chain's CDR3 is CASSFSGKDYGYTF. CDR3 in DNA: TGTGCCAGCAGTTTTTCGGGGAAGGACTATGGCTACACCTTC.

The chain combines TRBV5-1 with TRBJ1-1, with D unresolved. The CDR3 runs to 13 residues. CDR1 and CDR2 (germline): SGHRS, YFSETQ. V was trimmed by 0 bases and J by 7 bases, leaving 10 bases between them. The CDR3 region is CASSLGVGYEAFF. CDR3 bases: TGCGCCAGCAGCTTGGGAGTGGGTTATGAAGCTTTCTTT.

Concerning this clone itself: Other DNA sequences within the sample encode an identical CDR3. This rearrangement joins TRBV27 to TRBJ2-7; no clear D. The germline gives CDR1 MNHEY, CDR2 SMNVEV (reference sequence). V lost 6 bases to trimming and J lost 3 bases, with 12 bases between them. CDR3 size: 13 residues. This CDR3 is CASSPFFGYEQYF. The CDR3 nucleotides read TGTGCCAGCAGCCCTTTCTTTGGCTACGAGCAGTACTTC.

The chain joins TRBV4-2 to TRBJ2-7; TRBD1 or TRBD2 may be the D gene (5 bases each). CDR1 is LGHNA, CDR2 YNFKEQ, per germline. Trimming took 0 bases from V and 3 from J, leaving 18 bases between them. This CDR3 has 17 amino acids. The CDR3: CASSQERTGSGHYEQYF. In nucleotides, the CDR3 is TGTGCCAGCAGCCAAGAACGGACGGGGAGCGGACACTACGAGCAGTACTTC.

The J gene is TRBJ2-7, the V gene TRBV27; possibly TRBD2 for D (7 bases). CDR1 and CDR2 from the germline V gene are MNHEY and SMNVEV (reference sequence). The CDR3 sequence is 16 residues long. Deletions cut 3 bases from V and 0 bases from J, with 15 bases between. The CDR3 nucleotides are TGTGCCAGCAGTTTGATGGGGGGGGCGGTCTCCTACGAGCAGTACTTC. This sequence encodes CASSLMGGAVSYEQYF.

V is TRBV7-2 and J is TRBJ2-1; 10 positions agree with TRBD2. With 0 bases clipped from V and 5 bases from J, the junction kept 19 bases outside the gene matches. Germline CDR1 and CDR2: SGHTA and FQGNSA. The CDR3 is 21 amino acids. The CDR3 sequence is CASSLADLGTQREGPHNEQFF. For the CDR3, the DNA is TGTGCCAGCAGCTTAGCCGATTTGGGCACCCAGCGGGAGGGCCCCCACAATGAGCAGTTCTTC.

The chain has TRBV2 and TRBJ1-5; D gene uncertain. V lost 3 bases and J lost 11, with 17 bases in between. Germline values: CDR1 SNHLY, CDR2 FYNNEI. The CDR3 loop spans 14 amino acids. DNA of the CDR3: TGTGCCAGCAGTGAGGCCAGGCCGAACATGGCCCAGCATTTT. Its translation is CASSEARPNMAQHF.

The CDR3 DNA follows: TGCGCCAGCAGCACTCTCCGGGAGGGCCTGGGGGAGCAGTACTTC. Its translation is CASSTLREGLGEQYF. V and J are TRBV5-1 and TRBJ2-7; 8 bases are shared with TRBD2. J was trimmed by 7 bases and V by 4 bases; bases with no gene match: 13. This CDR3 has 15 amino acids. Germline lookup yields CDR1 SGHRS and CDR2 YFSETQ.

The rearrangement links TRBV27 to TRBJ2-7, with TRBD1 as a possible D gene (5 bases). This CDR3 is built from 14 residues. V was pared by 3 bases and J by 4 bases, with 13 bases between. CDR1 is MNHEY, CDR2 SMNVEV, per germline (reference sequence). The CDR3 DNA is TGTGCCAGCAGTTTGAGGCAGGGCCGGTACGAGCAGTACTTC. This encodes CASSLRQGRYEQYF.

CDR3: CSVELGTTSSYEQYF. CDR3 coding DNA: TGCAGCGTTGAATTGGGGACAACCAGCTCCTACGAGCAGTACTTC. The chain carries TRBV29-1 and TRBJ2-7; D might be TRBD1 (6 bases). This CDR3 region has 15 residues. The germline V gene encodes CDR1 SQVTM and CDR2 ANQGSEA. Between the trimmed V and J ends, which lost 2 bases and 0 bases, there was a span of 14 bases.

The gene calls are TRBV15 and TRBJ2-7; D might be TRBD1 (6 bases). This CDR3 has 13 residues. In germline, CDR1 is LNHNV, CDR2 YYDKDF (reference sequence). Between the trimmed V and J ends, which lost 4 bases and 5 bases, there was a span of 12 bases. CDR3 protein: CATSIYREDEQYF. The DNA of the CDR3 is TGTGCCACCAGCATTTACAGGGAAGACGAGCAGTACTTC. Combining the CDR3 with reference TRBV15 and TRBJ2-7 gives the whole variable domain DAMVIQNPRYQVTQFGKPVTLSCSQTLNHNVMYWYQQKSSQAPKLLFHYYDKDFNNEADTPDNFQSRRPNTSFCFLDIRSPGLGDTAMYLCATSIYREDEQYFGPGTRLTVT.

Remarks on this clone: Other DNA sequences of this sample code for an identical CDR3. The CDR3 loop reads CASSSGHYNEQFF. The CDR3 DNA follows: TGTGCCAGTTCTAGCGGCCACTACAATGAGCAGTTCTTC. V is TRBV27 and J is TRBJ2-1, with TRBD2 matching 7 bases. Trimming cost V 9 bases and J 3 bases; bases outside gene matches: 5. The germline V gene has CDR1 MNHEY and CDR2 SMNVEV (reference sequence). The CDR3 is 13 amino acids.

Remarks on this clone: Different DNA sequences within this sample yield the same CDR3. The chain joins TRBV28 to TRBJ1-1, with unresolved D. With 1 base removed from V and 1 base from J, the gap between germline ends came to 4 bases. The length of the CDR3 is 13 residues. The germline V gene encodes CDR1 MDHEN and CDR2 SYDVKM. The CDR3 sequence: CASSLSGNTEAFF. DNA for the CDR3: TGTGCCAGCAGTTTATCCGGGAACACTGAAGCTTTCTTT.

CDR3 nucleotides: TGTGCCAGCTCACCCGGACGGGACAGGACCTACGAGCAGTACTTC. Its translation: CASSPGRDRTYEQYF. V usage is TRBV18 and J usage is TRBJ2-7, with TRBD1 identical over 8 bases. J gave up 2 bases and V 3 bases, and 6 bases lay outside the gene matches. Germline V gives CDR1 KGHSH, CDR2 LQKENI. The CDR3 extends over 15 amino acids.

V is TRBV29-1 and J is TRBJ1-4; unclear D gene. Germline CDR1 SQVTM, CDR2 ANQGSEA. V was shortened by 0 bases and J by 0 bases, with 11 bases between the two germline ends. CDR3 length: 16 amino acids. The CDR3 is CSVEEPDGATNEKLFF. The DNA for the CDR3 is TGCAGCGTTGAAGAGCCGGACGGTGCAACTAATGAAAAACTGTTTTTT.

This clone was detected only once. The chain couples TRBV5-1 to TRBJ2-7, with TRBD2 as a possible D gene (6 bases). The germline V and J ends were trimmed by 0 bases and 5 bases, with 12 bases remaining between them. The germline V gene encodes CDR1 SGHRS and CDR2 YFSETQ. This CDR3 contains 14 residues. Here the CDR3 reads CASSLAGSGHEQYF. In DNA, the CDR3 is TGCGCCAGCAGCTTGGCCGGGAGTGGCCACGAGCAGTACTTC. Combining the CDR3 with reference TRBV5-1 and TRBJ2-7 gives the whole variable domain KAGVTQTPRYLIKTRGQQVTLSCSPISGHRSVSWYQQTPGQGLQFLFEYFSETQRNKGNFPGRFSGRQFSNSRSEMNVSTLELGDSALYLCASSLAGSGHEQYFGPGTRLTVT.

The CDR3 loop is CASSSDTQYF. The CDR3 nucleotides are TGTGCCAGCAGCTCTGATACGCAGTATTTT. J is TRBJ2-3 and V is TRBV7-9; D unclear. This CDR3 region has 10 residues. V lost 4 bases and J lost 6, with 2 bases in between. CDR1 is SEHNR and CDR2 is FQNEAQ in the germline V gene (reference sequence).

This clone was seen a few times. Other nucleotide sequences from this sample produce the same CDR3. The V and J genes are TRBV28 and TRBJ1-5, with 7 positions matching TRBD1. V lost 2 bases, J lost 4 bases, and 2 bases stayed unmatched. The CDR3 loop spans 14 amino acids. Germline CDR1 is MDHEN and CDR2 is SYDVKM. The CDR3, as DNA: TGTGCCAGCAGTTTAAACAGGGGAAATCAGCCCCAGCATTTT. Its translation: CASSLNRGNQPQHF.

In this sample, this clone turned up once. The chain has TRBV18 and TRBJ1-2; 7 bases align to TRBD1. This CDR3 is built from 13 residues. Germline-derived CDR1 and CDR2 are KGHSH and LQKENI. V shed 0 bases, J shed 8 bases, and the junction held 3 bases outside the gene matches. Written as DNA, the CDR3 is TGTGCCAGCTCACCACCGACAGGGAAAGGCTACACCTTC. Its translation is CASSPPTGKGYTF. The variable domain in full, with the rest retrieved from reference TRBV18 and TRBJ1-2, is NAGVMQNPRHLVRRRGQEARLRCSPMKGHSHVYWYRQLPEEGLKFMVYLQKENIIDESGMPKERFSAEFPKEGPSILRIQQVVRGDSAAYFCASSPPTGKGYTFGSGTRLTVV.

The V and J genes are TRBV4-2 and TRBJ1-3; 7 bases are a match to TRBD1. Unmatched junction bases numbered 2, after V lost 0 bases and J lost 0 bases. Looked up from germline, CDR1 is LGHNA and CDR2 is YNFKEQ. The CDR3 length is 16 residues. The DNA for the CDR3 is TGTGCCAGCAGCCAAGAGGACAGGATCTCTGGAAACACCATATATTTT. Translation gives CASSQEDRISGNTIYF.

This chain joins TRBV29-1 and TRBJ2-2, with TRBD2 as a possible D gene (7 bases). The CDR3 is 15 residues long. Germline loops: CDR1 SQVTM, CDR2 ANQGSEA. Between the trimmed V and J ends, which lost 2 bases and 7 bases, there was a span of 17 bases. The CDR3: CSVEPTGGAIGELFF. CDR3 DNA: TGCAGCGTTGAACCTACGGGGGGCGCGATCGGGGAGCTGTTTTTT.

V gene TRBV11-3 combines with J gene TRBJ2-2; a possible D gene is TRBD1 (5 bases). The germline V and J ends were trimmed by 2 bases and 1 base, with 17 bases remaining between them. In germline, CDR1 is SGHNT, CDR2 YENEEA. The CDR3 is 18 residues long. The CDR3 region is CASSLTSQAGLNTGELFF. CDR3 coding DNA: TGTGCCAGCAGCTTAACTTCACAGGCCGGCCTGAACACCGGGGAGCTGTTTTTT.

The CDR3 here is CASSYSRGLPWDEQFF. CDR3 nucleotide sequence: TGTGCCAGCAGCTACTCTCGCGGACTGCCCTGGGATGAGCAGTTCTTC. The chain employs TRBV5-4 and TRBJ2-1, with D possibly matching TRBD2 (5 bases). With 3 bases removed from V and 8 bases from J, the gap between germline ends came to 21 bases. Per the germline V gene, CDR1 is SGHNT and CDR2 is YYREEE (reference sequence). This CDR3 comprises 16 residues.

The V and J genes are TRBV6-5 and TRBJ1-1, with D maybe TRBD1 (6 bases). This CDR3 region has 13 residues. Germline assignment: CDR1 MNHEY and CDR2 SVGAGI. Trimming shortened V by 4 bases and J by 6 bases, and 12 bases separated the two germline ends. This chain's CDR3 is CASSSTGPPEAFF. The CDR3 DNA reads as TGTGCCAGCAGTTCAACAGGGCCCCCTGAAGCTTTCTTT.

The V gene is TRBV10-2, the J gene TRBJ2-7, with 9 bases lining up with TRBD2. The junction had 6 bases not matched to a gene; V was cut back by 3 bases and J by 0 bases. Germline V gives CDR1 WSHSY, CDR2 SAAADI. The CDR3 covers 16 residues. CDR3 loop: CASSEGLAGSSYEQYF. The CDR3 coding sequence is TGCGCCAGCAGTGAAGGCCTAGCGGGAAGCTCCTACGAGCAGTACTTC.

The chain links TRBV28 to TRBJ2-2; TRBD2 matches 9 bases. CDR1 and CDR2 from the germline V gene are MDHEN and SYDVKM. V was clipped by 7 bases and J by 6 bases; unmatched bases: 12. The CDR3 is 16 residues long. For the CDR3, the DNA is TGTGCCAGCACCCTGGGGTATAGCGGGAGCTCCGGGGAGCTGTTTTTT. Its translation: CASTLGYSGSSGELFF.

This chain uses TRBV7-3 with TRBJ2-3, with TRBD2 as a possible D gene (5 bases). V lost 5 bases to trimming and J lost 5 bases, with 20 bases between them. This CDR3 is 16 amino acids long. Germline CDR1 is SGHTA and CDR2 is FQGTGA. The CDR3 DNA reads TGTGCCAGCAGCCGGATAAGCGGAGATACGGGAGATACGCAGTATTTT. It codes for CASSRISGDTGDTQYF.